The present entry profiles one TCR beta chain with its context. This table comes from immunoSEQ multiplex PCR, and its TCRdb copy is limited to in-frame clones, with some not included. The sample holds about 140,000 clones, over 80% seen once. The data are from a study of blood T cell repertoires in COVID-19. The CDR3 sequence is 13 residues long. The V gene's germline CDR1 is MDHEN and CDR2 SYDVKM. V was cut by 4 bases and J by 1 base, with 8 bases left in between. This receptor was taken from a man aged 55 to 70 with active or convalescent COVID-19. This chain connects TRBV28 to TRBJ2-7; perhaps TRBD1 as D (5 bases). The sequenced sample consisted of peripheral blood. CDR3 in DNA: TGTGCCAGCAGTTCGACAGCGTCCTACGAGCAGTACTTC. It translates to CASSSTASYEQYF.